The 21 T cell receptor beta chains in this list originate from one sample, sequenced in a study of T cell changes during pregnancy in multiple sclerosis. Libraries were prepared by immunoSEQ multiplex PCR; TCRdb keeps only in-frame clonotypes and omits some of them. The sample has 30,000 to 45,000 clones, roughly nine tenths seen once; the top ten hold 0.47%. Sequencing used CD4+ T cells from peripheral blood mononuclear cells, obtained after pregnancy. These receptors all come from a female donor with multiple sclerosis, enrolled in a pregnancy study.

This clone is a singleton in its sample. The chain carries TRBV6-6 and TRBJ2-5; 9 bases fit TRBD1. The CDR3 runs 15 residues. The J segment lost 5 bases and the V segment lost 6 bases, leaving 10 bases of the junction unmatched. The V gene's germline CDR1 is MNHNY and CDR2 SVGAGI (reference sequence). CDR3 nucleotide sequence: TGTGCCAGCAGCCAAACAGGGGGCGCGGGGGAGACCCAGTACTTC. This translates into CASSQTGGAGETQYF.

The CDR3 DNA reads TGTGCCAGCAGACCGGGGGCGAACACCGGGGAGCTGTTTTTT. Its translation: CASRPGANTGELFF. The chain links TRBV7-3 to TRBJ2-2, with D perhaps TRBD2 (6 bases). Germline V gene lookup returns CDR1 SGHTA and CDR2 FQGTGA. The CDR3 is 14 residues long. V dropped 6 bases and J dropped 0 bases, with 8 bases sitting between them. The full variable domain, with the rest looked up from reference TRBV7-3 and TRBJ2-2, is GAGVSQTPSNKVTEKGKYVELRCDPISGHTALYWYRQSLGQGPEFLIYFQGTGAADDSGLPNDRFFAVRPEGSVSTLKIQRTERGDSAVYLCASRPGANTGELFFGEGSRLTVL.

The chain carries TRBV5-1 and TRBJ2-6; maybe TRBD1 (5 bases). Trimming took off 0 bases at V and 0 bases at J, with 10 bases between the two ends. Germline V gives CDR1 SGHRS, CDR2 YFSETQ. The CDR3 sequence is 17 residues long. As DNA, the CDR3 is TGCGCCAGCAGCTTGGGCCAGGGCCTCTCTGGGGCCAACGTCCTGACTTTC. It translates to CASSLGQGLSGANVLTF.

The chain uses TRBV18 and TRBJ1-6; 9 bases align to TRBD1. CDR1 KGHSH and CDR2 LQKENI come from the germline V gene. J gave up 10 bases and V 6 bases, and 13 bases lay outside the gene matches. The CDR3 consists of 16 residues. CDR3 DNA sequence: TGTGCCAGCTCCGGGGGGAAGGGACAGGGAGAATCACCCCTCCACTTT. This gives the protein CASSGGKGQGESPLHF.

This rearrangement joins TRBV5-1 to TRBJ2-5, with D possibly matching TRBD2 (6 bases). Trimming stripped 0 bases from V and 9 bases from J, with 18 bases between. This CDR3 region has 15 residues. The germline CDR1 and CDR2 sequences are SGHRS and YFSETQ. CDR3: CASSLAGGEVASQYF. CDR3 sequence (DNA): TGCGCCAGCAGCTTGGCCGGAGGGGAGGTAGCGTCCCAGTACTTC.

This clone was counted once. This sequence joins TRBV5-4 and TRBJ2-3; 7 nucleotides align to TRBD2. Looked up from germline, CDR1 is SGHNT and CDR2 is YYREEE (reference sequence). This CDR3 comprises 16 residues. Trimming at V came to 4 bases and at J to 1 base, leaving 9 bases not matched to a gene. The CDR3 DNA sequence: TGTGCCAGCAGCCACTCAGGTCGGGGGGGCACAGATACGCAGTATTTT. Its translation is CASSHSGRGGTDTQYF.

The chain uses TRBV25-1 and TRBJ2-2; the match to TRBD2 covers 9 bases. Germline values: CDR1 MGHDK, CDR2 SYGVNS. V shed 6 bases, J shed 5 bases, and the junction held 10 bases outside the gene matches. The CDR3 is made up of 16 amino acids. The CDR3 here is CASRGLAGEGTGELFF. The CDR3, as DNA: TGTGCCAGCAGGGGATTAGCGGGAGAAGGGACCGGGGAGCTGTTTTTT.

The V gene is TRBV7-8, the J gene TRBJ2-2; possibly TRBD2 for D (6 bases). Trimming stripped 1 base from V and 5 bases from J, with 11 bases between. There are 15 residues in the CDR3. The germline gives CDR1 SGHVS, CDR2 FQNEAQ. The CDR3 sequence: CASSLGLEGTGELFF. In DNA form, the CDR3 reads TGTGCCAGCAGCTTAGGTCTGGAGGGGACCGGGGAGCTGTTTTTT. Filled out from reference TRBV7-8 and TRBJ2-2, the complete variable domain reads GAGVSQSPRYKVAKRGQDVALRCDPISGHVSLFWYQQALGQGPEFLTYFQNEAQLDKSGLPSDRFFAERPEGSVSTLKIQRTQQEDSAVYLCASSLGLEGTGELFFGEGSRLTVL.

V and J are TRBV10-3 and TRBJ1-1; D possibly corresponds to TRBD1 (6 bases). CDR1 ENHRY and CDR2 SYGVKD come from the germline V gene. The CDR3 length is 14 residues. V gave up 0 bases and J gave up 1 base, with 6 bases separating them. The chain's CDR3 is CAISESTGNTEAFF. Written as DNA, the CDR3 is TGTGCCATCAGTGAGTCGACAGGGAACACTGAAGCTTTCTTT.

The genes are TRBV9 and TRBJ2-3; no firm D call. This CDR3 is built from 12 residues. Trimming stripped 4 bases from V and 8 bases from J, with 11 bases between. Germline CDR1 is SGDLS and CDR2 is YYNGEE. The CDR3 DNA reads TGTGCCAGCAGCCCCATATCGGGTACGCAGTATTTT. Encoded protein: CASSPISGTQYF. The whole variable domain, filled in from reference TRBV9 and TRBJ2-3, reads DSGVTQTPKHLITATGQRVTLRCSPRSGDLSVYWYQQSLDQGLQFLIQYYNGEERAKGNILERFSAQQFPDLHSELNLSSLELGDSALYFCASSPISGTQYFGPGTRLTVL.

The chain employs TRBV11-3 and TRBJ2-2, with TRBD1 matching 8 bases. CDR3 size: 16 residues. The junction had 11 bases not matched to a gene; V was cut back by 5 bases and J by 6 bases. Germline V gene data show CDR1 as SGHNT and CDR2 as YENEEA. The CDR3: CASSQNRGIRPGELFF. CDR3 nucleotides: TGTGCCAGCAGCCAGAACAGGGGGATCCGTCCCGGGGAGCTGTTTTTT.

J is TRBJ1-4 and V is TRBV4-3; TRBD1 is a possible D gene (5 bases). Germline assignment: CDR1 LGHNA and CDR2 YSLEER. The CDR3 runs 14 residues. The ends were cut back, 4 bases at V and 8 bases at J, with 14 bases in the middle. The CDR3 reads CASSPRAGNEKLFF. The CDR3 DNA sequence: TGCGCCAGCAGCCCCCGGGCAGGGAACGAAAAACTGTTTTTT.

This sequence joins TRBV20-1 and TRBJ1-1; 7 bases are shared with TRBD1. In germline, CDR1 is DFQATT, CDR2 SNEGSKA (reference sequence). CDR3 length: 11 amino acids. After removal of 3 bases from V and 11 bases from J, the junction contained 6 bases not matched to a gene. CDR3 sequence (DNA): TGCAGTGCTAGGGTACAGGGGAGGGCTTTCTTT. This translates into CSARVQGRAFF.

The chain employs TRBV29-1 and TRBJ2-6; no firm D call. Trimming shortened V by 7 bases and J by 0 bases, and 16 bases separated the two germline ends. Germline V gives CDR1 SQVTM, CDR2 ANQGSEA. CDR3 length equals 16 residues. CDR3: CSATRDTDSGANVLTF. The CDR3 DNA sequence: TGCAGCGCCACCCGCGATACAGACTCTGGGGCCAACGTCCTGACTTTC.

The CDR3 protein is CAISESGLAGTGELFF. As DNA, the CDR3 is TGTGCCATCAGTGAGTCGGGACTAGCGGGGACCGGGGAGCTGTTTTTT. The gene calls are TRBV10-3 and TRBJ2-2; 13 nucleotides agree with TRBD2. The CDR3 length is 16 residues. Germline loops: CDR1 ENHRY, CDR2 SYGVKD. V was clipped by 0 bases and J by 5 bases; unmatched bases: 0.

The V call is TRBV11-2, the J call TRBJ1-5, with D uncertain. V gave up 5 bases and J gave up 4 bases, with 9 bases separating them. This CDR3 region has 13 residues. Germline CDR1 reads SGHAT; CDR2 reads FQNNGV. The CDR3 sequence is CASSPSRNQPQHF. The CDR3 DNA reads TGTGCCAGCAGCCCGAGTCGTAATCAGCCCCAGCATTTT.

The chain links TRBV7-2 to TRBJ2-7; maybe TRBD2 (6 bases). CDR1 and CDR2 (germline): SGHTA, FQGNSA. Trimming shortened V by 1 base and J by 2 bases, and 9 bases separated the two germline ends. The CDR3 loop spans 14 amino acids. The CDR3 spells CASSLGGGAYEQYF. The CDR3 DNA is TGTGCCAGCAGCTTAGGTGGAGGGGCCTACGAGCAGTACTTC.

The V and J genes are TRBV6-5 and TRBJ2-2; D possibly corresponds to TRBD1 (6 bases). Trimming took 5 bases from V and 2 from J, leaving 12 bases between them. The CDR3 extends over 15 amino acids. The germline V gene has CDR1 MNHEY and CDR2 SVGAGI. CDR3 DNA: TGTGCCAGCAGTCGGACAGAGACTAACACCGGGGAGCTGTTTTTT. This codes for CASSRTETNTGELFF.

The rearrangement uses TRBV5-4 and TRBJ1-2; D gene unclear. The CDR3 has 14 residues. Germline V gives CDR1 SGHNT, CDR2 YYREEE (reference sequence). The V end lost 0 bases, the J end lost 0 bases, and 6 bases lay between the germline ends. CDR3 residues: CASSLDITNYGYTF. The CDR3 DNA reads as TGTGCCAGCAGCTTGGACATAACTAACTATGGCTACACCTTC.

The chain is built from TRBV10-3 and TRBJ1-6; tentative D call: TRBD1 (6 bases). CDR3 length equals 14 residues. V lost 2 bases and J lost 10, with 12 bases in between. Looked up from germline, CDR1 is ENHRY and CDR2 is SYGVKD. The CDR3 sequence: CAISETGSGSPLHF. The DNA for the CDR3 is TGTGCCATCAGTGAGACAGGGTCGGGATCACCCCTCCACTTT.

The chain's CDR3 is CASSIPFSGTSQRGTQYF. For the CDR3, the DNA is TGTGCCAGTAGTATTCCTTTCTCCGGGACTTCACAGCGGGGGACGCAGTATTTT. The chain is built from TRBV19 and TRBJ2-3; the match to TRBD2 covers 8 bases. Germline CDR1 LNHDA, CDR2 SQIVND (reference sequence). This CDR3 is built from 18 residues. Trimming took 3 bases from V and 9 from J; bases not matched to a gene: 20. Full variable domain (remainder filled in from reference TRBV19 and TRBJ2-3): DGGITQSPKYLFRKEGQNVTLSCEQNLNHDAMYWYRQDPGQGLRLIYYSQIVNDFQKGDIAEGYSVSREKKESFPLTVTSAQKNPTAFYLCASSIPFSGTSQRGTQYFGPGTRLTVL.